The clone carrying this T cell receptor beta chain turned up a few times. Its matching antigen is unknown. Compared with germline, one end of the junction differs, possibly owing to a read error. The sample originates from a study of cytomegalovirus exposure and HLA in healthy donors. Broader study findings: In a later analysis, several top co-occurrence clusters appeared linked to parvovirus B19, influenza, CMV and Epstein-Barr virus. The study found most TCR sequences rare, yet found some public TCRs in many donors.

The germline V gene encodes CDR1 SSHAT and CDR2 FNYEAQ (reference sequence). The CDR3 has 15 amino acids. The PCR employed 60 Vbeta primers together with 13 Jbeta primers. TCRdb keeps only in-frame clones here, not all; method: immunoSEQ multiplex PCR. Of some 66,000 clones in the sample, over 70% were seen once. The sequence derives from a man aged 55 to 70 in good health and CMV-seropositive. The chain joins TRBV7-7 to TRBJ2-5; 11 bases line up with TRBD2. Sequencing was performed on PBMCs. DNA for the CDR3: TGTGCTAGCAGCTTAGCGGGGGGGCACCAAGAGACCCAGTACTTC. Protein: CASSLAGGHQETQYF.